This paragraph reports one TCR beta chain. The CDR3 length is 15 residues. The V end was cut by 2 bases, the J end by 0 bases, with 8 bases between. The germline V gene encodes CDR1 LNHDA and CDR2 SQIVND (reference sequence). The sample belongs to a study of blood T cell repertoires in COVID-19. Study-wide background: Donors in the United States, Italy and Spain gave samples during acute or convalescent COVID-19. T cells, B-cell-depleted T cells, or PBMCs supplied cDNA or gDNA.

This table comes from immunoSEQ multiplex PCR, and its TCRdb copy is limited to in-frame clones, with some not included. The sample has about 49,000 clones, 81% seen once. The V gene is TRBV19, the J gene TRBJ1-5; D remains ambiguous. The sequence came from a woman older than 75 with COVID-19, enrolled during active disease. The sample taken for sequencing was peripheral blood. The CDR3 is CASSITGYSNQPQHF. The CDR3 DNA reads TGTGCCAGTAGTATAACCGGTTATAGCAATCAGCCCCAGCATTTT.